This entry lists 31 T cell receptor beta chains sequenced from one sample in a study of cytomegalovirus exposure and HLA in healthy donors. The PCR used 60 Vbeta and 13 Jbeta primers. Sequenced by immunoSEQ multiplex PCR; TCRdb stores in-frame clones only, minus some. Of 100,000 to 150,000 clones in the sample, 81% are singletons; the top ten hold about 1.7%. The specimen sequenced was PBMCs. Every receptor here comes from a man aged 18 to 35 in good health and CMV-seronegative.

The chain recombines TRBV29-1 with TRBJ2-5, with 10 nucleotides matching TRBD1. The better agreement between TRBJ2-7 and the DNA end casts doubt on the J call. Per the germline V gene, CDR1 is SQVTM and CDR2 is ANQGSEA. This CDR3 comprises 15 residues. CDR3 nucleotides: TGCAGCGGCGGATCACCCGGGACAGGGGTTGCCGAGCAGTACTTC. It encodes CSGGSPGTGVAEQYF.

V is TRBV11-2 and J is TRBJ1-4, with D perhaps TRBD1 (6 bases). This CDR3 has 15 amino acids. Germline V lookup: CDR1 SGHAT, CDR2 FQNNGV. Trimming took off 5 bases at V and 2 bases at J, with 12 bases between the two ends. The CDR3 loop is CASSPQGTTNEKLFF. Written as DNA, the CDR3 is TGTGCCAGCAGCCCCCAGGGGACCACTAATGAAAAACTGTTTTTT.

The chain employs TRBV25-1 and TRBJ1-4; D is possibly TRBD1 (6 bases). The germline gives CDR1 MGHDK, CDR2 SYGVNS. This CDR3 is 14 amino acids long. Trimming removed 4 bases at V and 7 bases at J, with 13 bases between. The DNA of the CDR3 is TGTGCCAGCAGTGGAGACAGGCGGGTTGAAAAACTGTTTTTT. As protein: CASSGDRRVEKLFF.

The V and J genes are TRBV9 and TRBJ1-2, with TRBD1 matching 9 bases. The CDR3 loop spans 13 amino acids. The ends lost 3 bases at V and 5 bases at J; junction bases unmatched: 2. Germline loops: CDR1 SGDLS, CDR2 YYNGEE. CDR3 region: CASSGDRDYGYTF. The CDR3 DNA reads as TGTGCCAGCAGCGGGGACAGGGATTATGGCTACACCTTC.

The chain is built from TRBV18 and TRBJ1-1; possible D gene TRBD1, 5 bases. Germline loops: CDR1 KGHSH, CDR2 LQKENI. Trimming cost V 2 bases and J 3 bases, with 10 bases left between them. The CDR3 sequence is 14 residues long. CDR3: CASSPGRDDTEAFF. CDR3 bases: TGTGCCAGCTCACCAGGCAGGGATGACACTGAAGCTTTCTTT.

This rearrangement joins TRBV5-4 to TRBJ1-1; D perhaps matches TRBD1 (6 bases). Trimming stripped 4 bases from V and 4 bases from J, with 23 bases between. Germline assignment: CDR1 SGHNT and CDR2 YYREEE (reference sequence). The CDR3 is 17 amino acids. The CDR3 DNA follows: TGTGCCAGCAGCACACTACTACCACAGGGTGGAAGCACTGAAGCTTTCTTT. Protein: CASSTLLPQGGSTEAFF. Using reference TRBV5-4 and TRBJ1-1 for the parts outside the CDR3, the full variable domain is ETGVTQSPTHLIKTRGQQVTLRCSSQSGHNTVSWYQQALGQGPQFIFQYYREEENGRGNFPPRFSGLQFPNYSSELNVNALELDDSALYLCASSTLLPQGGSTEAFFGQGTRLTVV.

This clone was seen more than once but under ten times. The CDR3 DNA reads as TGTGCTAGTGGTTTGACAACTAGCGGGCCGAGTTACGAGCAGTACTTC. This codes for CASGLTTSGPSYEQYF. The chain uses TRBV12-5 and TRBJ2-7, with 9 bases that match TRBD2. The CDR3 runs 16 residues. Germline CDR1 is LGHNT and CDR2 is FRNRAP. Trimming removed 2 bases from V and 4 bases from J; junction bases left unmatched: 9.

The V call is TRBV6-6, the J call TRBJ2-1; the match to TRBD2 covers 9 bases. This CDR3 contains 15 residues. The ends lost 4 bases at V and 12 bases at J; junction bases unmatched: 13. Germline V gives CDR1 MNHNY, CDR2 SVGAGI (reference sequence). CDR3 protein: CASSFLRESGGSQFF. CDR3 in DNA: TGTGCCAGCAGTTTCCTCAGGGAAAGCGGGGGGTCGCAGTTCTTC.

The genes are TRBV12-5 and TRBJ1-1; TRBD1 is a possible D gene (5 bases). Germline assignment: CDR1 LGHNT and CDR2 FRNRAP. The CDR3 spans 15 residues. Trimming took 1 base from V and 2 from J, leaving 11 bases between them. CDR3 coding DNA: TGTGCTAGTGGTTTGGCCAGACAGTTCAACACTGAAGCTTTCTTT. Translated: CASGLARQFNTEAFF.

The CDR3 protein is CASSQDRGPFDEQFF. CDR3 nucleotide sequence: TGTGCCAGCAGCCAAGATCGAGGGCCCTTCGATGAGCAGTTCTTC. J is TRBJ2-1 and V is TRBV4-2; tentative D call: TRBD2 (5 bases). The CDR3 is 15 residues long. Per germline, CDR1 LGHNA and CDR2 YNFKEQ. The V end lost 0 bases, the J end lost 8 bases, and 14 bases lay between the germline ends.

This clone was recorded only once. V and J are TRBV6-6 and TRBJ2-7; the D is unclear. Germline V gene sequence: CDR1 MNHNY, CDR2 SVGAGI (reference sequence). V dropped 6 bases and J dropped 2 bases, with 8 bases sitting between them. CDR3 size: 12 residues. CDR3 in DNA: TGTGCCAGCAGCCCTGGGCCCTACGAGCAGTACTTC. Amino acids: CASSPGPYEQYF.

This chain uses TRBV5-5 with TRBJ2-7; the D gene is possibly TRBD1 (6 bases). The CDR3 is 16 amino acids. In germline, CDR1 is SGHKS, CDR2 YYEKEE (reference sequence). The V and J ends lost 5 bases and 2 bases respectively, with 20 bases between them. For the CDR3, the DNA is TGTGCCAGCAGGCCGGGGATGGGACATGGACCCTACGAGCAGTACTTC. Protein sequence: CASRPGMGHGPYEQYF.

The rearrangement uses TRBV18 and TRBJ1-2, with D maybe TRBD1 (5 bases). Looked up from germline, CDR1 is KGHSH and CDR2 is LQKENI. Trimming took off 2 bases at V and 4 bases at J, with 11 bases between the two ends. The CDR3 sequence is 14 residues long. DNA of the CDR3: TGTGCCAGCTCACCATCGGAGGGGAGCTATGGCTACACCTTC. Protein: CASSPSEGSYGYTF.

This chain joins TRBV7-9 and TRBJ1-5; perhaps TRBD1 as D (5 bases). Germline-derived CDR1 and CDR2 are SEHNR and FQNEAQ (reference sequence). The CDR3 length is 13 residues. Trimming cost V 7 bases and J 4 bases, with 11 bases left between them. CDR3 sequence reads: CASTSRGNQPQHF. The CDR3 DNA reads TGTGCCAGCACCTCCCGGGGGAATCAGCCCCAGCATTTT.

This chain connects TRBV5-4 to TRBJ2-5; 7 bases are shared with TRBD2. The V and J ends lost 0 bases and 5 bases, in that order; junction bases with no gene match: 10. Germline values: CDR1 SGHNT, CDR2 YYREEE (reference sequence). The CDR3 is made up of 16 amino acids. CDR3 region: CASSLGGGLSRETQYF. The DNA for the CDR3 is TGTGCCAGCAGCTTGGGGGGGGGACTCTCAAGGGAGACCCAGTACTTC.

This chain uses TRBV2 with TRBJ2-1; 11 bases map to TRBD2. The length of the CDR3 is 14 residues. Germline V CDR1 and CDR2: SNHLY, FYNNEI. V was clipped by 6 bases and J by 2 bases; unmatched bases: 0. The CDR3 protein is CASRLAGAYNEQFF. CDR3 nucleotides: TGTGCCAGCAGACTAGCGGGGGCCTACAATGAGCAGTTCTTC.

Of note for this clone: One junction end disagrees with the germline gene, perhaps due to a read error. The identical CDR3 is also encoded by other nucleotide sequences in the sample. The chain employs TRBV5-4 and TRBJ2-7; 9 bases map to TRBD1. The CDR3 has 15 residues. The germline V gene has CDR1 SGHNT and CDR2 YYREEE (reference sequence). CDR3 sequence reads: CASSLDGTGRYEQYF. CDR3 nucleotides: TGCGCCAGCAGCTTGGATGGGACAGGGCGGTACGAGCAGTACTTC.

This chain links TRBV4-2 with TRBJ2-7, with TRBD2 identical over 10 bases. The V segment lost 2 bases and the J segment 0 bases; nucleotides outside the gene matches: 7. Germline lookup yields CDR1 LGHNA and CDR2 YNFKEQ. This CDR3 has 17 amino acids. The CDR3 DNA reads TGTGCCAGCAGCCAATTCCACACTAGCGGGGTCTCCTACGAGCAGTACTTC. Translating it yields CASSQFHTSGVSYEQYF.

This clone was counted a few times. Written as DNA, the CDR3 is TGTGCCAGTAGTATAGATCCCAGGGGAATGGGATCCTACGAGCAGTACTTC. This encodes CASSIDPRGMGSYEQYF. This chain joins TRBV19 and TRBJ2-7, with D possibly being TRBD1 (6 bases). V shed 0 bases and J shed 1 base, with 16 bases lying between them. Germline values: CDR1 LNHDA, CDR2 SQIVND (reference sequence). The CDR3 loop spans 17 amino acids.

The V call is TRBV5-4, the J call TRBJ2-1; 15 bases line up with TRBD2. Germline values: CDR1 SGHNT, CDR2 YYREEE (reference sequence). This CDR3 has 18 residues. Trimming removed 2 bases from V and 9 bases from J; junction bases left unmatched: 12. CDR3: CASSFPGTSGGPSFEQFF. The CDR3 bases are TGTGCCAGCAGCTTTCCCGGGACTAGCGGGGGGCCTTCCTTTGAGCAGTTCTTC.

The V call is TRBV13, the J call TRBJ2-1; 9 nucleotides match TRBD2. Germline V gene data show CDR1 as PRHDT and CDR2 as FYEKMQ (reference sequence). The CDR3 consists of 15 residues. Trimming took 2 bases from V and 3 from J; bases not matched to a gene: 2. The CDR3 here is CASSLQRGDYNEQFF. The DNA of the CDR3 is TGTGCCAGCAGCTTACAGCGGGGGGACTACAATGAGCAGTTCTTC.

This chain links TRBV5-6 with TRBJ1-1; TRBD1 matches at 9 bases. The CDR3 has 15 amino acids. V lost 5 bases, J lost 5 bases, and 10 bases stayed unmatched. CDR1 is SGHDT, CDR2 YYEEEE, per germline. The CDR3 DNA sequence: TGTGCCAGCAGTTGGGGACAGGGAATCAGGACTGAAGCTTTCTTT. This codes for CASSWGQGIRTEAFF.

This clone was found once. CDR3 sequence: CASSPRQGIYQPQHF. CDR3 DNA: TGTGCCAGCTCACCTAGACAGGGGATTTACCAGCCCCAGCATTTT. The chain is built from TRBV18 and TRBJ1-5; 8 bases match TRBD1. Germline V gene sequence: CDR1 KGHSH, CDR2 LQKENI. The CDR3 runs 15 residues. The junction had 8 bases not matched to a gene; V was cut back by 3 bases and J by 7 bases.

This clone showed up just once. The rearrangement uses TRBV6-5 and TRBJ1-4; maybe TRBD1 (5 bases). Between the trimmed V and J ends, which lost 0 bases and 3 bases, there was a span of 8 bases. This CDR3 contains 15 residues. From germline, CDR1 is MNHEY and CDR2 SVGAGI. CDR3 protein: CASSYSIGANEKLFF. The CDR3, as DNA: TGTGCCAGCAGTTACTCGATAGGGGCTAATGAAAAACTGTTTTTT.

The chain joins TRBV29-1 to TRBJ2-3, with D hard to call. This CDR3 is 11 amino acids long. Trimming cost V 7 bases and J 6 bases, with 11 bases left between them. CDR1 SQVTM and CDR2 ANQGSEA come from the germline V gene. As DNA, the CDR3 is TGCAGCGGACTGGCTAAGGATACGCAGTATTTT. It codes for CSGLAKDTQYF.

The rearrangement uses TRBV6-1 and TRBJ1-5; D is undetermined. Germline-derived CDR1 and CDR2 are MNHNS and SASEGT. CDR3 length: 14 amino acids. The ends were cut back, 1 base at V and 11 bases at J, with 15 bases in the middle. DNA for the CDR3: TGTGCCAGCAGTGAAGGGAGAGGTACCAAGGCCCAGCATTTT. Amino acids: CASSEGRGTKAQHF.

The V and J genes are TRBV11-2 and TRBJ1-2; a weak D match, TRBD1 (5 bases). V shed 0 bases and J shed 4 bases, with 9 bases lying between them. This CDR3 is built from 14 residues. Germline lookup yields CDR1 SGHAT and CDR2 FQNNGV. The CDR3 coding sequence is TGTGCCAGCAGCTTAGAAGGGGCGTTCTATGGCTACACCTTC. Amino acids: CASSLEGAFYGYTF.

This rearrangement joins TRBV5-4 to TRBJ2-3, with D perhaps TRBD2 (5 bases). The CDR3 loop spans 13 amino acids. Trimming left V 1 base short and J 4 bases short, with 7 bases between. Germline V CDR1 and CDR2: SGHNT, YYREEE (reference sequence). The CDR3 protein is CASSLSGSDTQYF. DNA of the CDR3: TGTGCCAGCAGCTTGAGCGGATCAGATACGCAGTATTTT.

The gene calls are TRBV6-1 and TRBJ2-6; D may be TRBD2 (7 bases). The CDR3 has 15 residues. The ends were cut back, 7 bases at V and 2 bases at J, with 12 bases in the middle. CDR1 MNHNS and CDR2 SASEGT come from the germline V gene. CDR3 nucleotide sequence: TGTGCCAGCACCGAGGGGGGGACTGGGGCCAACGTCCTGACTTTC. The encoded protein is CASTEGGTGANVLTF.

This chain joins TRBV5-1 and TRBJ2-3; 8 nucleotides line up with TRBD1. V dropped 4 bases and J dropped 0; count of bases not matched to a gene: 7. The germline V gene encodes CDR1 SGHRS and CDR2 YFSETQ. The CDR3 sequence is 16 residues long. This CDR3 is CASSPQGGWSTDTQYF. CDR3 DNA sequence: TGCGCCAGCAGCCCACAGGGGGGCTGGAGCACAGATACGCAGTATTTT.

The chain recombines TRBV2 with TRBJ2-2; perhaps TRBD1 as D (5 bases). The V gene's germline CDR1 is SNHLY and CDR2 FYNNEI. The CDR3 sequence is 14 residues long. V was trimmed by 7 bases and J by 1 base, leaving 10 bases between them. The CDR3 loop reads CASTRRENTGELFF. CDR3 DNA: TGTGCCAGCACCCGCAGGGAGAACACCGGGGAGCTGTTTTTT. Combining the CDR3 with reference TRBV2 and TRBJ2-2 gives the whole variable domain EPEVTQTPSHQVTQMGQEVILRCVPISNHLYFYWYRQILGQKVEFLVSFYNNEISEKSEIFDDQFSVERPDGSNFTLKIRSTKLEDSAMYFCASTRRENTGELFFGEGSRLTVL.